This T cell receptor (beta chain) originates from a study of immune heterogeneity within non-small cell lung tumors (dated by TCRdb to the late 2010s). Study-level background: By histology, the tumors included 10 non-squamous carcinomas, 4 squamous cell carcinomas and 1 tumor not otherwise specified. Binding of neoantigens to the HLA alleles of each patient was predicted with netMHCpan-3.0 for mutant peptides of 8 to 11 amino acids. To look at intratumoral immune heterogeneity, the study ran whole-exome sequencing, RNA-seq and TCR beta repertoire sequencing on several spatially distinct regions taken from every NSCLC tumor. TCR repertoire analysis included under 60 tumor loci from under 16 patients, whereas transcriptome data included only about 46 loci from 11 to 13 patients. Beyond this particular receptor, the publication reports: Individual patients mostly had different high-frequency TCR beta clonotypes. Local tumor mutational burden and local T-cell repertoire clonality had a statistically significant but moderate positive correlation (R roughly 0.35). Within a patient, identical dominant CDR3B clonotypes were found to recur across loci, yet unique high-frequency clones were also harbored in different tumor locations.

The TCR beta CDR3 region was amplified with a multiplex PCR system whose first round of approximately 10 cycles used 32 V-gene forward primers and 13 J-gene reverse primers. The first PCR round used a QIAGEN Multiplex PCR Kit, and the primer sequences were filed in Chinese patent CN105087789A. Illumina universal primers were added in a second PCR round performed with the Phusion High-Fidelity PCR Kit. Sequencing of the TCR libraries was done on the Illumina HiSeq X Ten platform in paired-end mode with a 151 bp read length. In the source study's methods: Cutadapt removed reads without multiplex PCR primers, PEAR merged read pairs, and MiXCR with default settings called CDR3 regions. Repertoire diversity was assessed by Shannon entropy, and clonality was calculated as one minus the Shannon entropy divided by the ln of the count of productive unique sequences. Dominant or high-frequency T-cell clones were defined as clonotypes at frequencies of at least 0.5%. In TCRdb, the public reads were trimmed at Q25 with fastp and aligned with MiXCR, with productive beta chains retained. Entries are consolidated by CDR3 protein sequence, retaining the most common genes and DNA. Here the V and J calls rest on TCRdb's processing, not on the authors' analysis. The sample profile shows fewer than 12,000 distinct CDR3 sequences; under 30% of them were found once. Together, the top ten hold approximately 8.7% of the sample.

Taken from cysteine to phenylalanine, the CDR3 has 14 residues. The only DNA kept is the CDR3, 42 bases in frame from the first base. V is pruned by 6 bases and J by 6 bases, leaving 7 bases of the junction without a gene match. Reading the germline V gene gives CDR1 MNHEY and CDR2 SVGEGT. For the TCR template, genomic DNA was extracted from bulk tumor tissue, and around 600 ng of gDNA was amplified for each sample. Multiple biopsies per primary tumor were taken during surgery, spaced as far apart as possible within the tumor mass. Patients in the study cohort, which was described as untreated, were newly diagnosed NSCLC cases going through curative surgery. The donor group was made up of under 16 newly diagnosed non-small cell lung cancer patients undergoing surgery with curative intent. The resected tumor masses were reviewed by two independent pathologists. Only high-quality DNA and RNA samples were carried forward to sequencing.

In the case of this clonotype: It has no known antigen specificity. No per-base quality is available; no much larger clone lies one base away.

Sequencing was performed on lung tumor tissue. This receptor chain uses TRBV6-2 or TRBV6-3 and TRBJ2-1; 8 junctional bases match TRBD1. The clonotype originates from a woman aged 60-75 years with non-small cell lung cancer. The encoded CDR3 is CASRPRTGINEQFF. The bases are TGTGCCAGCAGGCCAAGGACAGGGATCAATGAGCAGTTCTTC.